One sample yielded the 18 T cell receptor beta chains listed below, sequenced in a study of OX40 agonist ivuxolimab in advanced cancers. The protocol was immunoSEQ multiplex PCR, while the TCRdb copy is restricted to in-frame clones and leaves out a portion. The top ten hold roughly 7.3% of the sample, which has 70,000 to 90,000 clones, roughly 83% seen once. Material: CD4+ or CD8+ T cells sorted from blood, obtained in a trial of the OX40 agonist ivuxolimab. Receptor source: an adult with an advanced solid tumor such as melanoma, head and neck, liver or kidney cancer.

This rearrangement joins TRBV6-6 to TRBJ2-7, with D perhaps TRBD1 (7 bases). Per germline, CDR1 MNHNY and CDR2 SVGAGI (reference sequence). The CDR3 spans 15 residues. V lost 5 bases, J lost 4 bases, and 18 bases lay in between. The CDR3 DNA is TGTGCCAGCAGTGTAGGAGGGACAGCAGTATACGAGCAGTACTTC. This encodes CASSVGGTAVYEQYF.

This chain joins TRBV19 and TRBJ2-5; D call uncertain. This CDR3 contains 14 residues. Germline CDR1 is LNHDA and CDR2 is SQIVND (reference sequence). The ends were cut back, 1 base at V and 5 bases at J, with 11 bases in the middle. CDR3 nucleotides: TGTGCCAGTAGTATAGCAGAAAGTTTCGAGACCCAGTACTTC. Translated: CASSIAESFETQYF.

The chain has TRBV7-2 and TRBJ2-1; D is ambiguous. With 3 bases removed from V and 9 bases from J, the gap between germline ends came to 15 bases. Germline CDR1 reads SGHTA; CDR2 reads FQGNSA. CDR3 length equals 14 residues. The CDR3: CASSFSSVAGEQFF. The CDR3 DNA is TGTGCCAGCAGCTTTAGCTCCGTGGCTGGTGAGCAGTTCTTC.

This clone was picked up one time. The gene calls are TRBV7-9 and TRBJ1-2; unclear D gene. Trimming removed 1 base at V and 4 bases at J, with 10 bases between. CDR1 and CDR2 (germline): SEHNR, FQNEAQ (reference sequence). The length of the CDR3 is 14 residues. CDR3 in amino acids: CASSLVTGSYGYTF. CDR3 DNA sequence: TGTGCCAGCAGCTTAGTGACCGGAAGCTATGGCTACACCTTC.

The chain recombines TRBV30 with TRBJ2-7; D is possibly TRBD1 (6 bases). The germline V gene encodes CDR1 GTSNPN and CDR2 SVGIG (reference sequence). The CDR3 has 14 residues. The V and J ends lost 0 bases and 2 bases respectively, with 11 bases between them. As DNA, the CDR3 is TGTGCCTGGAGTGTAAGCCAGGGGCCCTACGAGCAGTACTTC. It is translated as CAWSVSQGPYEQYF.

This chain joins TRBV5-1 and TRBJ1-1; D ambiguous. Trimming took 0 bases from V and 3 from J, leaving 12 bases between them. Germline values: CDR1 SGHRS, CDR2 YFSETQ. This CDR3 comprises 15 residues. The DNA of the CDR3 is TGCGCCAGCAGCTTGGGCGGAGAGTGGGACACTGAAGCTTTCTTT. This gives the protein CASSLGGEWDTEAFF.

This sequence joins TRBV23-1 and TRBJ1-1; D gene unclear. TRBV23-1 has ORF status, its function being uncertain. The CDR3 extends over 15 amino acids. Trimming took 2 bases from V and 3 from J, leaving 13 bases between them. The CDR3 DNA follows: TGCGCCAGCAGTCAAGCCCGGGGTGAGGACACTGAAGCTTTCTTT. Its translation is CASSQARGEDTEAFF.

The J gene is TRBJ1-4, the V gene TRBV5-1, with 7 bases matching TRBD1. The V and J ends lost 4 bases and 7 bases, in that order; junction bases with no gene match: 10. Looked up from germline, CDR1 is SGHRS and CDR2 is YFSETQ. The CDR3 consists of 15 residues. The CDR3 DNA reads TGCGCCAGCAGCCGGGTCGGACAGGATAGTGAAAAACTGTTTTTT. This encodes CASSRVGQDSEKLFF.

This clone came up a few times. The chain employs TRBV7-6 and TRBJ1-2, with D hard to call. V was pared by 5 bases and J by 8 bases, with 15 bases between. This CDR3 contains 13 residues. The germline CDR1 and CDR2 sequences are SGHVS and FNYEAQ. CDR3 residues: CASSLERSLGYTF. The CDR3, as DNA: TGTGCCAGCAGCCTAGAGCGCTCTCTCGGCTACACCTTC.

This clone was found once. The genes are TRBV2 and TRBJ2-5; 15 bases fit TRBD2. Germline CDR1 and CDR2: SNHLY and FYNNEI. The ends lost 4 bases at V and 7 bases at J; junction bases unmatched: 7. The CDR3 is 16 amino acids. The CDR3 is CASSGRTSGGAATQYF. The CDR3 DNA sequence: TGTGCCAGCAGTGGGCGGACTAGCGGGGGGGCCGCGACCCAGTACTTC.

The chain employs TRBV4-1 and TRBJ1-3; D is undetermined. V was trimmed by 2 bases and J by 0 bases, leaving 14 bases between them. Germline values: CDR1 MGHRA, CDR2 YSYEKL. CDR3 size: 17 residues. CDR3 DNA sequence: TGCGCCAGCAGCCAACATGGATTTTTTAGCTCTGGAAACACCATATATTTT. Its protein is CASSQHGFFSSGNTIYF.

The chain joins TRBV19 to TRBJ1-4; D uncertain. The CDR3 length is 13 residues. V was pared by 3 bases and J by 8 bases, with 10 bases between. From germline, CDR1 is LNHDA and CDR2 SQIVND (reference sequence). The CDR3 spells CASSMRAREKLFF. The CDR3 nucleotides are TGTGCCAGTAGTATGAGGGCAAGGGAAAAACTGTTTTTT.

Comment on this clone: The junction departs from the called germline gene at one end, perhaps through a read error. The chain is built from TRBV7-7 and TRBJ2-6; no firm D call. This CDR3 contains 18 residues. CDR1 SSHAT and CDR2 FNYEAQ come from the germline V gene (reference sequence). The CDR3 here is CASSRERVPQSRANVLTF. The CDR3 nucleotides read TGTGCCAGCAGCCGAGAGCGTGTGCCACAAAGTCGGGCCAATGTCCTGACTTTC. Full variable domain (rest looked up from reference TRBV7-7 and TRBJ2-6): GAGVSQSPRYKVTKRGQDVTLRCDPISSHATLYWYQQALGQGPEFLTYFNYEAQPDKSGLPSDRFSAERPEGSISTLTIQRTEQRDSAMYRCASSRERVPQSRANVLTFGAGSRLTVL.

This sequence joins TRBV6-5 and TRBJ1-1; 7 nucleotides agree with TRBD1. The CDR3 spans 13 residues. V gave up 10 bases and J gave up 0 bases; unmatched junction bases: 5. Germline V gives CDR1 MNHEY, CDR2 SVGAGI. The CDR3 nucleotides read TGTGCCACACAGGGACAGATGAACACTGAAGCTTTCTTT. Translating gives CATQGQMNTEAFF.

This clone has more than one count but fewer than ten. CDR3 in amino acids: CAWAGGGSNQPQHF. The CDR3 DNA reads as TGTGCCTGGGCAGGGGGCGGAAGCAATCAGCCCCAGCATTTT. This chain joins TRBV30 and TRBJ1-5, with 8 bases that match TRBD1. The ends lost 5 bases at V and 1 base at J; junction bases unmatched: 4. The CDR3 covers 14 residues. Germline loops: CDR1 GTSNPN, CDR2 SVGIG (reference sequence).

CDR3 DNA: TGTGCCAGCAGTGTCGGACAGGGGAGTGGCTACACCTTC. Translation gives CASSVGQGSGYTF. This rearrangement joins TRBV25-1 to TRBJ1-2, with 9 nucleotides matching TRBD1. V trimming: 4 bases; J trimming: 7 bases; junction bases outside the gene matches: 4. Germline loops: CDR1 MGHDK, CDR2 SYGVNS. The CDR3 runs to 13 residues.

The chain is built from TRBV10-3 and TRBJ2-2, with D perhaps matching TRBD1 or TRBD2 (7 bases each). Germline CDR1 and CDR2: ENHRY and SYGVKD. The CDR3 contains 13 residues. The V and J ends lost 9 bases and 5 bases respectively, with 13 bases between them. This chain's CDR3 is CAIRQGGTGELFF. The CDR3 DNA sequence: TGTGCCATTCGCCAGGGGGGGACCGGGGAGCTGTTTTTT.

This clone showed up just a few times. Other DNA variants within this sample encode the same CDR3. The CDR3 coding sequence is TGTGCCAGCAGCTCGCTATACGAGCAGTACTTC. Its protein is CASSSLYEQYF. The chain has TRBV11-3 and TRBJ2-7; the D is unclear. Germline CDR1 is SGHNT and CDR2 is YENEEA. CDR3 size: 11 residues. Trimming pared 4 bases from V and 4 bases from J, leaving 5 bases between. The whole variable domain, remainder taken from reference TRBV11-3 and TRBJ2-7, is EAGVVQSPRYKIIEKKQPVAFWCNPISGHNTLYWYLQNLGQGPELLIRYENEEAVDDSQLPKDRFSAERLKGVDSTLKIQPAELGDSAVYLCASSSLYEQYFGPGTRLTVT.